Listed here is a single T cell receptor beta chain. Here immunoSEQ multiplex PCR was the method, and the copy in TCRdb shows in-frame clones only, minus some. The sample has fewer than 180,000 clones, approximately 80% seen once. The CDR3 sequence is 15 residues long. With V trimmed by 3 bases and J by 9 bases, 8 bases remained unmatched. Germline-derived CDR1 and CDR2 are KGHDR and SFDVKD. This entry comes from a study of blood T cell repertoires in COVID-19. The chain has TRBV24-1 and TRBJ2-1, with TRBD2 matching over 9 bases. The sequenced material came from peripheral blood. This clonotype was sampled from a man between 65 and 85 years old with acute or convalescent COVID-19. CDR3 region: CATSDPGTSISEQFF. Here the CDR3 DNA reads TGTGCCACCAGTGATCCCGGGACTAGCATTAGTGAGCAGTTCTTC.